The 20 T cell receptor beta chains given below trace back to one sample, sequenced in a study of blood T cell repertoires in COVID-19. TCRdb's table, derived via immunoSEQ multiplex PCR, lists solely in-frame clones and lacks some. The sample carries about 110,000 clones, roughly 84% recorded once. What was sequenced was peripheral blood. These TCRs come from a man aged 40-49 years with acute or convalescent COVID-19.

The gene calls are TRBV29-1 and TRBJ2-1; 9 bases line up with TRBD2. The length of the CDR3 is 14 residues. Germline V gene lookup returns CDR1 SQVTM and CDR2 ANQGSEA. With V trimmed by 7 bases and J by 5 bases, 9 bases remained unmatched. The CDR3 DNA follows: TGCAGCGCCCGACGGCTAGCGGGGCACAATGAGCAGTTCTTC. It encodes CSARRLAGHNEQFF.

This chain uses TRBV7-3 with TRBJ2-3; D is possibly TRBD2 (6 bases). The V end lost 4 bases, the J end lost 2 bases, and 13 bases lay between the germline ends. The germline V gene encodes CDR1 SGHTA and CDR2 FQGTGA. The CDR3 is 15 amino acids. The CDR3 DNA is TGTGCCAGCAGCTCCGCGGGACTTCTCACAGATACGCAGTATTTT. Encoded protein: CASSSAGLLTDTQYF.

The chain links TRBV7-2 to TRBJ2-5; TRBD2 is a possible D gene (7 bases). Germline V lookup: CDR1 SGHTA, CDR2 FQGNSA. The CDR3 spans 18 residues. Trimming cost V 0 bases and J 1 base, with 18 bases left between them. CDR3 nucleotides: TGTGCCAGCAGCTTAGCGCCCCGGGGGGCCGGAAGCCAAGAGACCCAGTACTTC. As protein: CASSLAPRGAGSQETQYF.

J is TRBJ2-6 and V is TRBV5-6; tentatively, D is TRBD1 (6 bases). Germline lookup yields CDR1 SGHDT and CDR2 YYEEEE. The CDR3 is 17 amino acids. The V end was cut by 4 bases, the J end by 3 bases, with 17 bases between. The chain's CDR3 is CASSPLGAPSGANVLTF. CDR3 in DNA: TGTGCCAGCAGCCCCCTGGGGGCTCCGAGTGGGGCCAACGTCCTGACTTTC. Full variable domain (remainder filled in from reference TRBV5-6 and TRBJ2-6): DAGVTQSPTHLIKTRGQQVTLRCSPKSGHDTVSWYQQALGQGPQFIFQYYEEEERQRGNFPDRFSGHQFPNYSSELNVNALLLGDSALYLCASSPLGAPSGANVLTFGAGSRLTVL.

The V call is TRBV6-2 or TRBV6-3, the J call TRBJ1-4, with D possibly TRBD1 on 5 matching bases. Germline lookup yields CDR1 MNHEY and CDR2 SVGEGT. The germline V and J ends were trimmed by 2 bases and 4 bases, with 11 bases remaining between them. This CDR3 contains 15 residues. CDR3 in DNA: TGTGCCAGCAGTTACGGCGGGGGATATAATGAAAAACTGTTTTTT. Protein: CASSYGGGYNEKLFF.

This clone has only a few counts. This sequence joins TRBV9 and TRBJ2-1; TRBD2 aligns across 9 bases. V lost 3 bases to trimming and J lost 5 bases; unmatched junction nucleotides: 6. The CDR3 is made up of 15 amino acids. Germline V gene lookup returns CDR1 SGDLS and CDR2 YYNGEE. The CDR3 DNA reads TGTGCCAGCAGCGCCGGGACTAGCAGTCACAATGAGCAGTTCTTC. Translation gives CASSAGTSSHNEQFF.

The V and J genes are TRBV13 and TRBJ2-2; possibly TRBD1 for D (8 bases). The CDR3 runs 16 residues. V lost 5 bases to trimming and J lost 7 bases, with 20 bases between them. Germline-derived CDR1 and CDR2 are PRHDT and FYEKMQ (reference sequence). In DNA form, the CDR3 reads TGTGCCAGCAGCCCTCGACAGGGGCCGGGAGGCGGGGAGCTGTTTTTT. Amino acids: CASSPRQGPGGGELFF.

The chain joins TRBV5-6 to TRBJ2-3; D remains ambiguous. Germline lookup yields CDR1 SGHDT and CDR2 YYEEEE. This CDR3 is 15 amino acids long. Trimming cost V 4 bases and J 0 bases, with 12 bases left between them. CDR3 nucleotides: TGTGCCAGCAGCCGGGTCTCAACTAGCACAGATACGCAGTATTTT. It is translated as CASSRVSTSTDTQYF.

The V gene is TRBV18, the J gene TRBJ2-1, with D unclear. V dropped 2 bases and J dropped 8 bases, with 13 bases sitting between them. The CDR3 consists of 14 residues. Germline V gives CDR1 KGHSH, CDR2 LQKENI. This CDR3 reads CASSPIDRRDEQFF. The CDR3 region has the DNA TGTGCCAGCTCACCAATAGACCGCCGGGATGAGCAGTTCTTC.

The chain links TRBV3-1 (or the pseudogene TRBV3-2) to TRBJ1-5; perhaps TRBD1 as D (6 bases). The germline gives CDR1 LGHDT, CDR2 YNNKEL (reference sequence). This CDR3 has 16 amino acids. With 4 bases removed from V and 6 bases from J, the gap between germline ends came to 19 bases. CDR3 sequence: CASSPGQFGLSQPQHF. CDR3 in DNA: TGTGCCAGCAGCCCCGGACAGTTTGGGTTGAGTCAGCCCCAGCATTTT.

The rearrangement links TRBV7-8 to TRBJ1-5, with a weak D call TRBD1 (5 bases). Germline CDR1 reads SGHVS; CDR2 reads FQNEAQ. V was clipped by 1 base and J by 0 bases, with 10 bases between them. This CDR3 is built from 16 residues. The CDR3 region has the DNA TGTGCCAGCAGCTTAGGGGCCAGGGATAGCAATCAGCCCCAGCATTTT. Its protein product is CASSLGARDSNQPQHF.

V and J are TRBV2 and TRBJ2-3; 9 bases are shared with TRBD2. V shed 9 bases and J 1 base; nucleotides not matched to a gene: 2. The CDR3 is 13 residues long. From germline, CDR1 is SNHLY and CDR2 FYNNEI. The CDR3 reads CARRTSGTDTQYF. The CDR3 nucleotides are TGTGCCAGGAGGACTAGCGGCACAGATACGCAGTATTTT.

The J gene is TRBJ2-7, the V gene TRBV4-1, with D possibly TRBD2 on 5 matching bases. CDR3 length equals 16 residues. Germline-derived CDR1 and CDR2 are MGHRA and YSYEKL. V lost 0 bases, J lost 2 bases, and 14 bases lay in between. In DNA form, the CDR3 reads TGCGCCAGCAGCCAAGATCGCGCGGGCCTAACCTACGAGCAGTACTTC. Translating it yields CASSQDRAGLTYEQYF.

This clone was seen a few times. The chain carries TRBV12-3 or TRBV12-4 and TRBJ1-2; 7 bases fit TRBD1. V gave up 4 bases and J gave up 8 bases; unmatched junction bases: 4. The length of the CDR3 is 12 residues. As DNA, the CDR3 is TGTGCCAGCAGTTACAGGGGACAAGGCTACACCTTC. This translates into CASSYRGQGYTF.

The CDR3 nucleotides are TGTGCCAGCAGCTCCGGGACACCGGGCGTAGGGCAGTTCTTC. As protein: CASSSGTPGVGQFF. This sequence joins TRBV6-5 and TRBJ2-1; weak D call: TRBD1 (6 bases). The V end lost 6 bases, the J end lost 12 bases, and 21 bases lay between the germline ends. Germline V gene lookup returns CDR1 MNHEY and CDR2 SVGAGI. The CDR3 runs to 14 residues.

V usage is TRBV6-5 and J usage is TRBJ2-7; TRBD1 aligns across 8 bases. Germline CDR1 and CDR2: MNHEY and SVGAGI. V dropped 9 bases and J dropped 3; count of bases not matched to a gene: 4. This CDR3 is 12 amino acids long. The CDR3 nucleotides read TGTGCCAGTGGGGACAGGTACTACGAGCAGTACTTC. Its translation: CASGDRYYEQYF.

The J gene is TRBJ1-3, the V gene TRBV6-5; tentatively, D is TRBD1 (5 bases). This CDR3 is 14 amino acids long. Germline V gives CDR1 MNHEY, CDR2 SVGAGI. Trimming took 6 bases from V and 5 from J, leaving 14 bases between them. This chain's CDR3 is CASSLGQGRNTIYF. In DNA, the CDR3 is TGTGCCAGCAGCCTAGGGCAGGGTAGAAACACCATATATTTT.

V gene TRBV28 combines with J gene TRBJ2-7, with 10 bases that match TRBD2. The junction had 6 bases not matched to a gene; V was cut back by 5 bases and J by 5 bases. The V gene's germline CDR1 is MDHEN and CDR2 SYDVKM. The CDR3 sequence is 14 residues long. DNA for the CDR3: TGTGCCAGCAGTGAAGCGGGAGGGAAGGACGAGCAGTACTTC. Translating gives CASSEAGGKDEQYF.

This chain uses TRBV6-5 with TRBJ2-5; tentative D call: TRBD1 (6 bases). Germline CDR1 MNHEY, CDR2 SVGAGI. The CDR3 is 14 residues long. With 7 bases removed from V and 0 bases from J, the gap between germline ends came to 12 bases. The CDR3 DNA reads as TGTGCCAGCAACCCGGGACAAAACCAAGAGACCCAGTACTTC. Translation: CASNPGQNQETQYF.

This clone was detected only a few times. DNA for the CDR3: TGTGCCAGCAGCCCGCCCCACAGGGTGAGGAACACTGAAGCTTTCTTT. Translation: CASSPPHRVRNTEAFF. The chain links TRBV3-1 (or the pseudogene TRBV3-2) to TRBJ1-1; TRBD1 is a possible D gene (6 bases). This CDR3 spans 16 amino acids. Germline V gene lookup returns CDR1 LGHDT and CDR2 YNNKEL (reference sequence). Trimming shortened V by 4 bases and J by 1 base, and 16 bases separated the two germline ends.